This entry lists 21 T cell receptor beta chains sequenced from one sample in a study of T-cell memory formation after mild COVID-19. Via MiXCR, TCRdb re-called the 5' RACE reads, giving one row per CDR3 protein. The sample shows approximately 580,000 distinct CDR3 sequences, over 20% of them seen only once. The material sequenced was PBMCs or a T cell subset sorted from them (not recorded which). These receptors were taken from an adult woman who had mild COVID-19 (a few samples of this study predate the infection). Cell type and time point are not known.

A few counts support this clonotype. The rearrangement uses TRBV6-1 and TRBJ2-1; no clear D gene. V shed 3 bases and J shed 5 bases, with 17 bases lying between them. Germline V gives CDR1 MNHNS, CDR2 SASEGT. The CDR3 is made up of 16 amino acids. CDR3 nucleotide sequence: TGTGCCAGCAGTGACACAGCCAGGAAGGGCGACAATGAGCAGTTCTTC. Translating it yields CASSDTARKGDNEQFF.

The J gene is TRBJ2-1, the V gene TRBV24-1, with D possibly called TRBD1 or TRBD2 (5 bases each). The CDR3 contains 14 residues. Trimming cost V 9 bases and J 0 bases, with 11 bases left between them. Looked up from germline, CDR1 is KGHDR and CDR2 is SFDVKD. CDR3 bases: TGTGCCACCTGGGGCGGAGGCTCCTACAATGAGCAGTTCTTC. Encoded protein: CATWGGGSYNEQFF.

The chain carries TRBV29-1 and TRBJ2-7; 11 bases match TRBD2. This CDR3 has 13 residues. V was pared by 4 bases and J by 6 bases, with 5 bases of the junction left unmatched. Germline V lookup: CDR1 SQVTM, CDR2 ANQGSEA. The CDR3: CSVVSGGAAEQYF. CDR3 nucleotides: TGCAGCGTTGTTAGCGGGGGGGCCGCCGAGCAGTACTTC.

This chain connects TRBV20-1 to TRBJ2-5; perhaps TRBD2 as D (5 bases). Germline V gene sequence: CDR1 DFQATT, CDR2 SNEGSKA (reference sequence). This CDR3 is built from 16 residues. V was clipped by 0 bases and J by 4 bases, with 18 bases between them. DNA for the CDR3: TGCAGTGCTAGAGACCCTTGGGGTCCCCGGGGAGAGACCCAGTACTTC. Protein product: CSARDPWGPRGETQYF.

The CDR3 nucleotides read TGTGCCAGCAGCTTAGAAGTAGCCCGGGAGCAGTTCTTC. It translates to CASSLEVAREQFF. The rearrangement links TRBV13 to TRBJ2-1; D is uncertain. Germline V gene sequence: CDR1 PRHDT, CDR2 FYEKMQ (reference sequence). This CDR3 is built from 13 residues. The germline V and J ends were trimmed by 1 base and 10 bases, with 11 bases remaining between them.

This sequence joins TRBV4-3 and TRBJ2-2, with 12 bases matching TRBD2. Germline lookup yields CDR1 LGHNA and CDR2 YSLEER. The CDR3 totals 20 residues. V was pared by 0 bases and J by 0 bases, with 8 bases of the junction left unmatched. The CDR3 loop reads CASSQDRVLAGGTNTGELFF. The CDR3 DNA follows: TGCGCCAGCAGCCAAGATAGGGTCCTAGCGGGAGGGACGAACACCGGGGAGCTGTTTTTT.

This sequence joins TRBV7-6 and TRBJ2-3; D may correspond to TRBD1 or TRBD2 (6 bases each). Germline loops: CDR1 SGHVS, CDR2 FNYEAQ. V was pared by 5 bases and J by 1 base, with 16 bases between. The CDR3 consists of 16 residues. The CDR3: CASSAYGGTRTDTQYF. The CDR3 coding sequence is TGTGCCAGCAGCGCCTACGGGGGCACCCGCACAGATACGCAGTATTTT. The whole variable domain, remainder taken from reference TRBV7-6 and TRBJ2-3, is GAGVSQSPRYKVTKRGQDVALRCDPISGHVSLYWYRQALGQGPEFLTYFNYEAQQDKSGLPNDRFSAERPEGSISTLTIQRTEQRDSAMYRCASSAYGGTRTDTQYFGPGTRLTVL.

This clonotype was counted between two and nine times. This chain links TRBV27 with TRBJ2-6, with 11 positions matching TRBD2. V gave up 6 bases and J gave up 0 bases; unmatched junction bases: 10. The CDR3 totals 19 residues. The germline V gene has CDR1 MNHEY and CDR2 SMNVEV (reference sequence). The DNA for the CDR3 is TGTGCCAGCAGGGAAACTAGCGGGGGATGGACCTCTGGGGCCAACGTCCTGACTTTC. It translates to CASRETSGGWTSGANVLTF.

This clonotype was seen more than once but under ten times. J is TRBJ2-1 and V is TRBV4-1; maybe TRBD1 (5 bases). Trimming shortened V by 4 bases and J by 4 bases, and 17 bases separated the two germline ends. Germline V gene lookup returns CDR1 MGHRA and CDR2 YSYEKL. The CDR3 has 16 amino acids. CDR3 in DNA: TGCGCCAGCAGCCCGCTAAGGGCAGGGCTATACAATGAGCAGTTCTTC. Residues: CASSPLRAGLYNEQFF.

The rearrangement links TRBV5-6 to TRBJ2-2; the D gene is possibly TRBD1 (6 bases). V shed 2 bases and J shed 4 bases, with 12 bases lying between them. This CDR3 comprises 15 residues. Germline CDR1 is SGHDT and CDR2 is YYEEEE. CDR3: CASSFFEGGTGELFF. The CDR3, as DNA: TGTGCCAGCAGCTTTTTTGAAGGGGGCACCGGGGAGCTGTTTTTT.

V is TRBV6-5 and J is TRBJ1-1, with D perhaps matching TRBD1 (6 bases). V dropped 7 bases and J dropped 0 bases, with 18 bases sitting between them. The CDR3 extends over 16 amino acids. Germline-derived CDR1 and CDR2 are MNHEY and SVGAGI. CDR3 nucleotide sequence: TGTGCCAGCACCCCGGGTGGGGGGCTGGTGAACACTGAAGCTTTCTTT. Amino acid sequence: CASTPGGGLVNTEAFF.

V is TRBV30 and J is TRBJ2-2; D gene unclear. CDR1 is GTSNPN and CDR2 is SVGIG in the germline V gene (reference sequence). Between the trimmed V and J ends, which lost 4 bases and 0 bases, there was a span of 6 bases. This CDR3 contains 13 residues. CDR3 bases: TGTGCCTGGAAACAGACGAACACCGGGGAGCTGTTTTTT. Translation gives CAWKQTNTGELFF.

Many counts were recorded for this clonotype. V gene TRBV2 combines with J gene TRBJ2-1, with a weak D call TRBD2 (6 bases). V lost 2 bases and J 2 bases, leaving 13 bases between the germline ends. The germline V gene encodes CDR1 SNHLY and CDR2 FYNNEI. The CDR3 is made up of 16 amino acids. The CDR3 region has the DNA TGTGCCAGCAGTGAAAATAGCGGACCTACCTACAATGAGCAGTTCTTC. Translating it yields CASSENSGPTYNEQFF.

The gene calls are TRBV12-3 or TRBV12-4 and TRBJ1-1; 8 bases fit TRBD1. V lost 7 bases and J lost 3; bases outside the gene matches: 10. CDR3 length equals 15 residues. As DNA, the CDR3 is TGTGCCAGCAACCGGGACAGGTGGTATTACACTGAAGCTTTCTTT. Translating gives CASNRDRWYYTEAFF.

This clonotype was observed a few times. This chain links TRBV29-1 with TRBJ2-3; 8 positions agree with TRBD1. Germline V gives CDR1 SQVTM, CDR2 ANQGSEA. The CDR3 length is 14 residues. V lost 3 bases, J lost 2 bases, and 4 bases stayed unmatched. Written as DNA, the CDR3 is TGCAGCGTTGAGGACAGGGTACTCACAGATACGCAGTATTTT. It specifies CSVEDRVLTDTQYF.

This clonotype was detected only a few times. CDR3 sequence: CASSSGDHNLPTDTQYF. CDR3 bases: TGTGCCAGCAGCTCAGGAGACCACAACCTACCCACAGATACGCAGTATTTT. V usage is TRBV7-9 and J usage is TRBJ2-3; D is unresolved. Trimming took off 4 bases at V and 2 bases at J, with 19 bases between the two ends. The CDR3 length is 17 residues. Germline lookup yields CDR1 SEHNR and CDR2 FQNEAQ (reference sequence).

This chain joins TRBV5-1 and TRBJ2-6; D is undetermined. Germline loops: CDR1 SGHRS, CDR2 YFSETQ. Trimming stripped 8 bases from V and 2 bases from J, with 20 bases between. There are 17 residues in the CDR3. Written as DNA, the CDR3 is TGCGCCAGTCGAGAGCCCGAGGAGATCCCTGGGGCCAACGTCCTGACTTTC. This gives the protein CASREPEEIPGANVLTF.

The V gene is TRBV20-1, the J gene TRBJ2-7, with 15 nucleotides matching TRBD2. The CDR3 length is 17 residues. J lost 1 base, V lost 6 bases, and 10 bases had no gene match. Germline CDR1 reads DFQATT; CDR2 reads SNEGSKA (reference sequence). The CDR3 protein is CSADGTSGGSPSYEQYF. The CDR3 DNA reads TGCAGTGCCGACGGGACTAGCGGGGGGTCTCCATCCTACGAGCAGTACTTC.

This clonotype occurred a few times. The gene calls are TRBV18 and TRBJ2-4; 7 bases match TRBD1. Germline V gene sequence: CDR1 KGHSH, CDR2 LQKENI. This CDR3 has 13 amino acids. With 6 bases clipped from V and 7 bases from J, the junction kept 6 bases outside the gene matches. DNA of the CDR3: TGTGCCAGCTCGACAGGGTCCGAGAACATTCAGTACTTC. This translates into CASSTGSENIQYF. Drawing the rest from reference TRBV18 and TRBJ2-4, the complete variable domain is NAGVMQNPRHLVRRRGQEARLRCSPMKGHSHVYWYRQLPEEGLKFMVYLQKENIIDESGMPKERFSAEFPKEGPSILRIQQVVRGDSAAYFCASSTGSENIQYFGAGTRLSVL.

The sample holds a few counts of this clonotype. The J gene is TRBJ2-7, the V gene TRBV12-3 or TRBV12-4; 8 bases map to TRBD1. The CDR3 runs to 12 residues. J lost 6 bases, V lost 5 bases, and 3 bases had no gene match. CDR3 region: CASSMTGAEQYF. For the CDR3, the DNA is TGTGCCAGCAGTATGACAGGGGCCGAGCAGTACTTC.

The CDR3 sequence: CASTDRAQGDAQYF. The DNA of the CDR3 is TGTGCCAGCACCGACAGAGCGCAGGGAGATGCCCAGTACTTC. This chain uses TRBV2 with TRBJ2-5; D may correspond to TRBD1 or TRBD2 (5 bases each). Trimming pared 7 bases from V and 9 bases from J, leaving 21 bases between. Germline CDR1 is SNHLY and CDR2 is FYNNEI. CDR3 length: 14 residues.